This paragraph covers one TCR beta chain sequence. Its antigen is unidentified. The entry originates in a study of graft-versus-host responses after intestinal transplantation. Overall study context: Tacrolimus plus steroids were given to all recipients for 3 to 4 years, preceded by anti-thymocyte globulin induction.

Sequencing was performed with immunoSEQ multiplex PCR; in TCRdb, only in-frame clones are kept and a portion is missing. In the table there are tens of thousands of clones, 80% to 90% of which are singletons. CDR3 length equals 16 residues. The germline V gene has CDR1 MDHEN and CDR2 SYDVKM. The V end lost 4 bases, the J end lost 0 bases, and 14 bases lay between the germline ends. The chain uses TRBV28 and TRBJ2-3, with D possibly matching TRBD2 (6 bases). This specimen consisted of unstimulated CD8+ T cells sorted from spleen or lymph node cells, obtained before intestinal transplant. The sequence was collected from a human donor who received an intestinal transplant. CDR3 DNA: TGTGCCAGCAGTTCGATAGCGGAAAAGAGCACAGATACGCAGTATTTT. It specifies CASSSIAEKSTDTQYF.